This TCR beta chain was sequenced in a study of shared clonotypes between healthy human individuals. Study summary: Three plates each covered CD4 naive and memory; CD8 naive two, CD8 memory one.

Genomic DNA belonging to each subset was distributed in equal measure over several immunoSEQ plates. Only in-frame clones appear in the TCRdb table, and some are missing; sequencing was by immunoSEQ multiplex PCR. This sample carries about 2.4 million clones, 80% to 95% of them seen once, and the ten largest clones take about 0.39%. A note on this clone: Its specificity is not known.

Overall study findings and caveats: Blood was the only sampled material, and tissue repertoires likely differ.

Germline CDR1 is SGHRS and CDR2 is YFSETQ. The CDR3 covers 15 residues. The V gene end was trimmed by 4 bases and the J gene end by 5 bases; junction bases not matched to a gene: 8. The rearrangement links TRBV5-1 to TRBJ2-5; 10 bases fit TRBD1. The sample taken for sequencing was naive CD4+ T cells from PBMCs. Subset defined: CD45RA+ positively selected. The clonotype originates from a man aged 18 to 29 in good health. Some clones in this sample may be carry-over from other donors' samples. The CDR3 here is CASSQRQGARETQYF. The DNA of the CDR3 is TGCGCCAGCAGCCAAAGACAGGGGGCGAGGGAGACCCAGTACTTC. The entire variable domain, with the rest obtained from reference TRBV5-1 and TRBJ2-5, is as follows: KAGVTQTPRYLIKTRGQQVTLSCSPISGHRSVSWYQQTPGQGLQFLFEYFSETQRNKGNFPGRFSGRQFSNSRSEMNVSTLELGDSALYLCASSQRQGARETQYFGPGTRLLVL.